This T cell receptor (beta chain) appears in the sequencing data of a study of T cell repertoires in cytomegalovirus infection. Study details: Used in the study were CMV epitopes, some recently identified and HLA-C-restricted, others well-studied and HLA-B-restricted. Signatures in public TCR beta sequences pointed to both CMV infection and matching HLA type. Study results and caveats: Dominating the ex vivo response were TCR beta clonotypes that were CMV-specific and HLA-C-restricted. People with CMV and the relevant HLA were identified by cumulative public TCR beta family frequency.

TCRdb re-analysed the reads in MiXCR, keeping a single row per CDR3 protein. The sample holds approximately 100,000 distinct CDR3 sequences, around 28% seen once. The CDR3 consists of 24 residues. Losses at the gene ends were 5 bases for V and 1 base for J; bases not matched to a gene: 31. CDR1 and CDR2 from the germline V gene are KGHSH and LQKENI. As to this clonotype: The antigen remains undetermined.

This TCR derives from a human donor in good health (CMV status not recorded). Some clones in this sample may be carry-over from other donors' samples. The V and J genes are TRBV18 and TRBJ2-7; 11 nucleotides agree with TRBD1. The sequencing here drew on CD8+ T cells from cultured PBMCs, taken from culture after CMV antigen stimulation. CDR3 region: CASSIYHERTTDRGQKGTSYEQYF. Written as DNA, the CDR3 is TGTGCCAGCTCAATATACCACGAACGCACCACGGACAGGGGGCAAAAAGGTACATCCTACGAGCAGTACTTC.